One sample yielded the 8 T cell receptor beta chains listed below, sequenced in a study of graft-versus-host responses after intestinal transplantation (dated by TCRdb to the early 2020s). The time point label for this specimen denotes: cells obtained before transplantation from donor or recipient. Library generation was performed with the immunoSEQ multiplex PCR assay. Imported from immuneACCESS, the table was reduced by TCRdb to in-frame sequences with V and J called. These copies leave out some clones; in studies compared against another copy, an unresolved V gene accounts for under half, and the cause of the remainder is not known. For this sample there are over 100,000 clones; more than 90% appear just once. The ten largest account for approximately 0.22% of the sample. Antigens for these TCRs are unknown. The source was unstimulated CD4+ T cells sorted from spleen or lymph node cells, collected before transplant. These receptors were obtained from a human donor who was the organ donor for an intestinal transplant.

The chain is built from TRBV5-3 and TRBJ2-3; 7 positions match TRBD2. TRBV5-3 belongs to the ORF category, with a function that is uncertain. The V and J ends lost 0 bases and 0 bases, in that order; junction bases with no gene match: 10. The CDR3 contains 18 residues. CDR3 residues: CARSLVSSGCTSTDTQYF. CDR3 DNA: TGTGCCAGAAGCTTGGTTAGTAGCGGGTGTACTAGCACAGATACGCAGTATTTT.

The chain couples TRBV7-3 to TRBJ1-1, with a tentative D call TRBD1 (6 bases). CDR1 is SGHTA and CDR2 is FQGTGA in the germline V gene. The CDR3 extends over 13 amino acids. Trimming left V 1 base short and J 7 bases short, with 10 bases between. DNA of the CDR3: TGTGCCAGCAGCTTAAAAGGGGGGGTTGAAGCTTTCTTT. It codes for CASSLKGGVEAFF.

The V gene is TRBV4-1, the J gene TRBJ2-7; 10 nucleotides line up with TRBD1. The trim removed 4 bases at V and 3 bases at J, leaving 3 bases unmatched. In germline, CDR1 is MGHRA, CDR2 YSYEKL. This CDR3 spans 14 amino acids. The CDR3 sequence: CASSLGDRGYEQYF. The CDR3 region has the DNA TGCGCCAGCAGCCTCGGGGACAGGGGCTACGAGCAGTACTTC.

The chain is built from TRBV6-4 and TRBJ2-7; D not resolved. Germline V CDR1 and CDR2: MRHNA, SNTAGT. This CDR3 is 17 amino acids long. The V end lost 0 bases, the J end lost 3 bases, and 18 bases lay between the germline ends. The CDR3 spells CASSDSIVRSAHYEQYF. As DNA, the CDR3 is TGTGCCAGCAGTGACTCAATTGTAAGAAGCGCCCACTACGAGCAGTACTTC.

This rearrangement joins TRBV14 to TRBJ1-3; no clear D. The CDR3 contains 14 residues. CDR1 is SGHDN, CDR2 FVKESK, per germline. Between the trimmed V and J ends, which lost 3 bases and 3 bases, there was a span of 9 bases. For the CDR3, the DNA is TGTGCCAGCAGCCACGGGGTTTATGGAAACACCATATATTTT. Translation: CASSHGVYGNTIYF. Based on the CDR3 plus reference TRBV14 and TRBJ1-3, the full variable domain is EAGVTQFPSHSVIEKGQTVTLRCDPISGHDNLYWYRRVMGKEIKFLLHFVKESKQDESGMPNNRFLAERTGGTYSTLKVQPAELEDSGVYFCASSHGVYGNTIYFGEGSWLTVV.

The chain recombines TRBV5-1 with TRBJ2-6; 12 nucleotides match TRBD1. V was clipped by 2 bases and J by 2 bases; unmatched bases: 5. CDR3 length: 18 amino acids. Germline assignment: CDR1 SGHRS and CDR2 YFSETQ. Written as DNA, the CDR3 is TGCGCCAGCAGCTTCCAGGGACAGGGGGCTACTGGGGCCAACGTCCTGACTTTC. Protein product: CASSFQGQGATGANVLTF.

The DNA of the CDR3 is TGCGCCAGCAGCTTGGACGCTAGCACAGATACGCAGTATTTT. This gives the protein CASSLDASTDTQYF. The chain employs TRBV5-1 and TRBJ2-3, with unresolved D. The CDR3 contains 14 residues. Trimming took off 0 bases at V and 0 bases at J, with 5 bases between the two ends. CDR1 is SGHRS and CDR2 is YFSETQ in the germline V gene. The full variable domain, completed using reference TRBV5-1 and TRBJ2-3, is KAGVTQTPRYLIKTRGQQVTLSCSPISGHRSVSWYQQTPGQGLQFLFEYFSETQRNKGNFPGRFSGRQFSNSRSEMNVSTLELGDSALYLCASSLDASTDTQYFGPGTRLTVL.

The chain employs TRBV5-1 and TRBJ2-3; the D gene is possibly TRBD1 (6 bases). This CDR3 spans 15 amino acids. The V and J ends lost 0 bases and 0 bases respectively, with 8 bases between them. Germline V gives CDR1 SGHRS, CDR2 YFSETQ. The CDR3 is CASSLEQGSTDTQYF. CDR3 DNA sequence: TGCGCCAGCAGCTTGGAGCAGGGGAGCACAGATACGCAGTATTTT.